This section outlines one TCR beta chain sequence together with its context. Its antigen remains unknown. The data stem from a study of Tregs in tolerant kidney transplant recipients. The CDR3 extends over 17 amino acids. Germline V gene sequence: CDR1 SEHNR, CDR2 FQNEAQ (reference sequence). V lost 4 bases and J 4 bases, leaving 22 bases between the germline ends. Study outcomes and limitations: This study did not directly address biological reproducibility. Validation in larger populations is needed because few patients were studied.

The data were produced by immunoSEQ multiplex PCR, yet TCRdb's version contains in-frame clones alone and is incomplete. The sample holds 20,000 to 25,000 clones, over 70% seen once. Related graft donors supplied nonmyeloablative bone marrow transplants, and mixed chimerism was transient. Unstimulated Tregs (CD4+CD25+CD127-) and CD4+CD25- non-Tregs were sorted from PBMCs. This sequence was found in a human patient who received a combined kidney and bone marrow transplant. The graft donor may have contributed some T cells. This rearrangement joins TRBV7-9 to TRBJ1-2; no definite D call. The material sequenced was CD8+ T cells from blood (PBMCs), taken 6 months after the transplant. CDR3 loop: CASSSLDRGDLFYGYTF. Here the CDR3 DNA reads TGTGCCAGCAGCTCTCTCGACCGGGGAGATCTATTCTATGGCTACACCTTC.